This T cell receptor beta chain emerged from a study of T cell changes during pregnancy in multiple sclerosis. The germline gives CDR1 SNHLY, CDR2 FYNNEI. This CDR3 has 15 residues. V dropped 4 bases and J dropped 6 bases, with 18 bases sitting between them. Profiling relied on immunoSEQ multiplex PCR, and the TCRdb table lists in-frame clones only, not all of them. The sample gives roughly 32,000 clones, around 91% of which show up once; under 5% is in the top ten. Sample: CD8+ T cells from peripheral blood mononuclear cells, taken in the second trimester of pregnancy. V is TRBV2 and J is TRBJ1-2; no clear D. This TCR derives from a female donor in good health, enrolled as a control in a pregnancy study. The CDR3 sequence is CASSVAPGDFHGYTF. In nucleotides, the CDR3 is TGTGCCAGCAGTGTGGCGCCAGGCGATTTTCATGGCTACACCTTC.